This TCR beta chain was sequenced in a study of control samples from healthy donors and cancer patients. The CDR3 contains 15 residues. After removal of 0 bases from V and 7 bases from J, the junction contained 9 bases not matched to a gene. Germline V gene sequence: CDR1 LGHNA, CDR2 YSLEER. Here immunoSEQ multiplex PCR was the method, and the copy in TCRdb shows in-frame clones only, minus some. The sample lists 150,000 to 200,000 clones; 85% to 90% were seen once. Sequencing used blood. The chain employs TRBV4-3 and TRBJ2-7; 7 bases match TRBD2. This clonotype was obtained from a man aged 25-45 years in good health. CDR3 protein: CASSQDRRRGYEQYF. The CDR3 nucleotides are TGCGCCAGCAGCCAAGATAGACGGCGGGGGTATGAGCAGTACTTC.